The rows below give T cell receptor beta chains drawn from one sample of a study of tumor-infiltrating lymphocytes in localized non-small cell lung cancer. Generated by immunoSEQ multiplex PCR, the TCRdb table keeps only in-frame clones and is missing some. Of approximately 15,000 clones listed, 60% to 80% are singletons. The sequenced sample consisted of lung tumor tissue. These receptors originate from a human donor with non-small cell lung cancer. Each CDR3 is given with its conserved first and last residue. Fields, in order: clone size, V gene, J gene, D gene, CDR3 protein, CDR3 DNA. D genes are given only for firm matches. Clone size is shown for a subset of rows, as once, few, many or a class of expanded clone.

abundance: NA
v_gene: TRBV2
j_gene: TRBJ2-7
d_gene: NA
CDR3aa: CASRTTTYEQYF
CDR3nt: TGTGCCAGCCGAACTACTACCTACGAGCAGTACTTC

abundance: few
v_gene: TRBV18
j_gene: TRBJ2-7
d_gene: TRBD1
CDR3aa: CASSQSSGGVYEQYF
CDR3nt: TGTGCCAGCTCACAGAGTTCAGGGGGCGTCTACGAGCAGTACTTC

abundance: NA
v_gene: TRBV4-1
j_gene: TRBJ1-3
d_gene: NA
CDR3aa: CASSQIGGGLSGNTIYF
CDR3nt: TGCGCCAGCAGCCAAATTGGAGGCGGCCTCTCTGGAAACACCATATATTTT

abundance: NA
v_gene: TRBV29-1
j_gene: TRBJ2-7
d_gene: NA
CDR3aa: CSVKWPGISYEQYF
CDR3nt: TGCAGCGTCAAATGGCCGGGGATCTCCTACGAGCAGTACTTC

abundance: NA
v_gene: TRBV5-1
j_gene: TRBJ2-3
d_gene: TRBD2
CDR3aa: CASSRRTSGSNTDTQYF
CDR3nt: TGCGCCAGCAGCCGTCGGACTAGCGGGAGTAACACAGATACGCAGTATTTT

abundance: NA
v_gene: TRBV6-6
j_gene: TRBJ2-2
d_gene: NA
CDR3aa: CASNSRGQGGKGELFF
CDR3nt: TGTGCCAGCAACTCCCGGGGCCAGGGGGGGAAGGGGGAGCTGTTTTTT

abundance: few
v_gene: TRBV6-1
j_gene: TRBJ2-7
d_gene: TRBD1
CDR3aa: CASSEGDSSYEQYF
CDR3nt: TGTGCCAGCAGTGAGGGGGACAGCTCCTACGAGCAGTACTTC

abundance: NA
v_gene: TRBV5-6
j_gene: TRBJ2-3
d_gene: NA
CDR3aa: CASSFLRTDTQYF
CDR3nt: TGTGCCAGCAGCTTCCTCCGCACAGATACGCAGTATTTT

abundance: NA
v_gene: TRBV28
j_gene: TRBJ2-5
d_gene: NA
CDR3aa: CASSFRGSVETQYF
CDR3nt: TGTGCCAGCAGTTTTCGAGGCAGTGTGGAGACCCAGTACTTC

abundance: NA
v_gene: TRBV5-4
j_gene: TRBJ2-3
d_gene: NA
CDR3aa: CASSLLLLSGASTDTQYF
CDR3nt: TGTGCCAGCAGCTTGTTGTTACTTTCGGGGGCTAGCACAGATACGCAGTATTTT

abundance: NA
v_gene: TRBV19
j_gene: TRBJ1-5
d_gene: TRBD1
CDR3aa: CASSSSGQGRRSNQPQHF
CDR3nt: TGTGCCAGTAGTTCCTCGGGACAGGGACGGCGGAGCAATCAGCCCCAGCATTTT

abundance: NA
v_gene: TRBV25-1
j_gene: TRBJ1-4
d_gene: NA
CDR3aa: CASSAQDGYEKLFF
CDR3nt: TGTGCCAGCAGTGCCCAGGACGGCTATGAAAAACTGTTTTTT

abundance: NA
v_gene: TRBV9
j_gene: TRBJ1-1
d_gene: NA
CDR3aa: CASSVGAGLDTEAFF
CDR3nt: TGTGCCAGCAGCGTAGGAGCGGGATTGGACACTGAAGCTTTCTTT

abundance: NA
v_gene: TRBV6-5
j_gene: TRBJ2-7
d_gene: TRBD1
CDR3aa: CASTRDRSSYEQYF
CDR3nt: TGTGCCAGCACCCGGGACAGGAGCTCCTACGAGCAGTACTTC

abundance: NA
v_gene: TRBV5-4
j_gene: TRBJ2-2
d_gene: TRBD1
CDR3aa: CASSFRLRGGGTGELFF
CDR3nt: TGTGCCAGCAGCTTCCGTTTGAGAGGGGGCGGAACCGGGGAGCTGTTTTTT

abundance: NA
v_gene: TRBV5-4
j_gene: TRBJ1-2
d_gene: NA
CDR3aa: CASSHNSAGVHYGYTF
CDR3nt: TGTGCCAGCAGCCACAATTCGGCAGGAGTTCACTATGGCTACACCTTC

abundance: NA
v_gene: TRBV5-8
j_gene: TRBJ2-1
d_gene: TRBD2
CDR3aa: CASSPGTSGRYYEQFF
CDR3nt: TGTGCCAGCAGCCCAGGGACTAGCGGGCGTTACTATGAGCAGTTCTTC

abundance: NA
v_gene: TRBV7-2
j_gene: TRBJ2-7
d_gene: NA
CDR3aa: CASTEYYSYEQYF
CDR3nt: TGTGCCAGCACCGAATACTACTCCTACGAGCAGTACTTC

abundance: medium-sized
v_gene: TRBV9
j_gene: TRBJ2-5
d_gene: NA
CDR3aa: CASSEAPHPRETQYF
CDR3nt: TGTGCCAGCAGCGAGGCCCCACATCCTCGGGAGACCCAGTACTTC

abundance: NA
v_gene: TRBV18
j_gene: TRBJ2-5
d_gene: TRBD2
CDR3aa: CASSPSLAGVQETQYF
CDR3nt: TGTGCCAGCTCACCTTCACTAGCGGGGGTACAAGAGACCCAGTACTTC

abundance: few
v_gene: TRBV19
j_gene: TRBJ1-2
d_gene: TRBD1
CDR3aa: CASRPGQNYGYTF
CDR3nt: TGTGCCAGTAGGCCGGGACAGAACTATGGCTACACCTTC

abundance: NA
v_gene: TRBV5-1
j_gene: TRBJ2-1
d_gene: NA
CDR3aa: CASRIAETYNEQFF
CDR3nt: TGCGCCAGCAGGATCGCCGAGACCTACAATGAGCAGTTCTTC

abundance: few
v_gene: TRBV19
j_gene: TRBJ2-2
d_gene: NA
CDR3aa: CASTTVQGGYTGELFF
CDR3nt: TGTGCCAGTACTACCGTCCAGGGGGGCTACACCGGGGAGCTGTTTTTT

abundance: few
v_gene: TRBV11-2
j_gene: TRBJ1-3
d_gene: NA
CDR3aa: CASSLSIHRVGSGNTIYF
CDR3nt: TGTGCCAGCAGCTTATCTATCCACAGGGTTGGTTCTGGAAACACCATATATTTT

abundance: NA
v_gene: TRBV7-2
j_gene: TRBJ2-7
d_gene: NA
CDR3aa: CASSLGWGAGLYEQYF
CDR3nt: TGTGCCAGCAGCTTGGGTTGGGGGGCTGGGCTCTACGAGCAGTACTTC

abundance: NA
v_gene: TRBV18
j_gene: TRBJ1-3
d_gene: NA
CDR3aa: CASSPVSDGNTIYF
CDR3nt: TGTGCCAGCTCACCAGTCTCCGATGGAAACACCATATATTTT

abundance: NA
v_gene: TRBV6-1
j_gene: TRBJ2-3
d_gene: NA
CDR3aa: CASSGGQLFTDTQYF
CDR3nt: TGTGCCAGCAGTGGAGGACAGCTATTCACAGATACGCAGTATTTT

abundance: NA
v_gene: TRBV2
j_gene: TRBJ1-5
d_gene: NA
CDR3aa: CASTLNRDGANQPQHF
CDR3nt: TGTGCCAGCACTCTCAACCGGGACGGGGCAAATCAGCCCCAGCATTTT

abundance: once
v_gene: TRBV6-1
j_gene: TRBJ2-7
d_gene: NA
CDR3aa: CASRNRQGTEQYF
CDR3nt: TGTGCCAGCAGAAATCGCCAGGGAACCGAGCAGTACTTC

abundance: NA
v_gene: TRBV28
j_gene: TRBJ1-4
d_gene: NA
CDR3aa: CASIGAGVGEKLFF
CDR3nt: TGTGCCAGCATCGGGGCGGGGGTTGGGGAAAAACTGTTTTTT

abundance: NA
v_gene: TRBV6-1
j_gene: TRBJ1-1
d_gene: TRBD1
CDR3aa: CASSGDRTNTEAFF
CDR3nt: TGTGCCAGCAGTGGGGACAGGACGAACACTGAAGCTTTCTTT

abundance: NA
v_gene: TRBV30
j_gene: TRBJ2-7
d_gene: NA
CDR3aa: CAYGKGLYDYEQYF
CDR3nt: TGTGCTTACGGGAAGGGGCTTTACGACTACGAGCAGTACTTC

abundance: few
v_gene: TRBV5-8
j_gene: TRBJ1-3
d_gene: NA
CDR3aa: CASSSDRVPGNTIYF
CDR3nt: TGTGCCAGCAGCTCCGACAGAGTTCCTGGAAACACCATATATTTT

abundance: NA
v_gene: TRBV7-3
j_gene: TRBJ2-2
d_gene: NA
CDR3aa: CASSPKVTGELFF
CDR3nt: TGTGCCAGCAGCCCGAAAGTTACCGGGGAGCTGTTTTTT

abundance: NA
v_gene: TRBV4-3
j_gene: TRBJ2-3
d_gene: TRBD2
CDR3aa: CASSRNSGATDTQYF
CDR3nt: TGCGCCAGCAGCCGCAATAGCGGGGCCACAGATACGCAGTATTTT

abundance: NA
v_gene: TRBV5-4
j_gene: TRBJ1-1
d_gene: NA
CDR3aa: CASSGGQNTEAFF
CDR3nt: TGTGCCAGCAGCGGGGGACAAAACACTGAAGCTTTCTTT

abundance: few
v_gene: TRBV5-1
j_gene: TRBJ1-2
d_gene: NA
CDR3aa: CASSFGGGNGYTF
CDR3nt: TGCGCCAGCAGCTTTGGGGGAGGGAATGGCTACACCTTC

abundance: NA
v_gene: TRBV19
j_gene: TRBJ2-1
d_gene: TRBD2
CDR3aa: CASSISGVVNEQFF
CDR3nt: TGTGCCAGTAGTATTAGCGGGGTGGTCAATGAGCAGTTCTTC

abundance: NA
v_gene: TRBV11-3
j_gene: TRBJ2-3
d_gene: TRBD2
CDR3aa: CASSPAAGGTDTQYF
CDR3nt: TGTGCCAGCAGCCCGGCTGCGGGGGGGACAGATACGCAGTATTTT

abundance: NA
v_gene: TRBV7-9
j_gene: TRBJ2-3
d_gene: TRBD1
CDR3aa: CASSPPGTGFADTQYF
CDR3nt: TGTGCCAGCAGCCCACCCGGGACAGGGTTTGCAGATACGCAGTATTTT

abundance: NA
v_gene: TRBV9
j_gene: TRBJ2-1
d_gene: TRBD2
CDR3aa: CASSLRGDQGYNEQFF
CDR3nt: TGTGCCAGCAGCCTCCGGGGGGATCAGGGATACAATGAGCAGTTCTTC

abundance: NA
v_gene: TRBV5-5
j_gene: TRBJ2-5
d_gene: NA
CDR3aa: CASSLDGLRYQETQYF
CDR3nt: TGTGCCAGCAGCCTTGACGGACTACGGTACCAAGAGACCCAGTACTTC

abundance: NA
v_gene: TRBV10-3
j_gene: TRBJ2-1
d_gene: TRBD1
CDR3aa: CATEQGRYNEQFF
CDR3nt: TGTGCCACGGAACAGGGGAGATACAATGAGCAGTTCTTC

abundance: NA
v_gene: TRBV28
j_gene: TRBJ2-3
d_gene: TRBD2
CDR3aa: CASTKSGLAVSDTQYF
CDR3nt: TGTGCCAGCACTAAATCGGGACTAGCGGTCTCAGATACGCAGTATTTT

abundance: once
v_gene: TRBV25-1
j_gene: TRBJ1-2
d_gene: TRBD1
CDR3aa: CASSADRGGKYGYTF
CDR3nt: TGTGCCAGCAGTGCGGACAGGGGGGGAAAATATGGCTACACCTTC

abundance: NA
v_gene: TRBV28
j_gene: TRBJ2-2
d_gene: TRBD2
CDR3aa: CASSSPGLAGGTGELFF
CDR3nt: TGTGCCAGCAGTTCCCCGGGACTAGCGGGAGGGACCGGGGAGCTGTTTTTT

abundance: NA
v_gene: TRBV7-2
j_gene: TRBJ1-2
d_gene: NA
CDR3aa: CASSLDWRGGYTF
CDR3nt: TGTGCCAGCAGCTTAGACTGGCGAGGCGGCTACACCTTC

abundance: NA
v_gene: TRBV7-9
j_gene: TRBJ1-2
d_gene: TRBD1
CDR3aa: CASSPRTGQNYGYTF
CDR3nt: TGTGCCAGCAGCCCCCGGACAGGCCAAAACTATGGCTACACCTTC

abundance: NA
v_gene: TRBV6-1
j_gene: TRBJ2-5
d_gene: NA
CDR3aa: CASSEVGVPKTQYF
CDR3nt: TGTGCCAGCAGTGAAGTAGGTGTGCCAAAGACCCAGTACTTC

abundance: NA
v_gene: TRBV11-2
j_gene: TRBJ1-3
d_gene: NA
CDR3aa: CASSLGGGRGNTIYF
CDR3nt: TGTGCCAGCAGCTTAGGCGGAGGGAGGGGAAACACCATATATTTT

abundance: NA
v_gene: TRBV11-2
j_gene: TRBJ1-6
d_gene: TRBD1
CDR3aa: CASSGQGARNSPLHF
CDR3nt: TGTGCCAGCAGCGGACAGGGGGCGCGTAATTCACCCCTCCACTTT

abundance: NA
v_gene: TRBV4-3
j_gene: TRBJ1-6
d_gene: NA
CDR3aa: CASSQEQGSSSYNSPLHF
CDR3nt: TGCGCCAGCAGCCAAGAGCAGGGCTCAAGCTCCTATAATTCACCCCTCCACTTT

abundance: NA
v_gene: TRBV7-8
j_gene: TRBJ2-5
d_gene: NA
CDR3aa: CASSLWWESMKTQYF
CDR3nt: TGTGCCAGCAGCTTATGGTGGGAGAGTATGAAGACCCAGTACTTC

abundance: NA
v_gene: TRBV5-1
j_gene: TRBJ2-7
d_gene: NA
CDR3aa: CASSLGGTENEQYF
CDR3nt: TGCGCCAGCAGCTTGGGTGGGACGGAGAACGAGCAGTACTTC

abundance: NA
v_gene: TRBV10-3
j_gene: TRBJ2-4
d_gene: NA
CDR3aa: CAAGVAKNIQYF
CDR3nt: TGTGCCGCTGGGGTAGCCAAAAACATTCAGTACTTC

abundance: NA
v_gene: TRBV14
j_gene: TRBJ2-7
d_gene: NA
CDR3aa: CASSSGFYEQYF
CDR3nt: TGTGCCAGCAGTTCGGGGTTCTACGAGCAGTACTTC

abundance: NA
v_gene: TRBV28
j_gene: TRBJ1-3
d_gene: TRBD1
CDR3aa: CASTLWEGAGNTIYF
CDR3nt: TGTGCCAGCACTTTATGGGAGGGGGCAGGAAACACCATATATTTT

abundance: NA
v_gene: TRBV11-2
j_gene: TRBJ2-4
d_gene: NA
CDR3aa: CASSLGQGFQYF
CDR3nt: TGTGCCAGCAGCTTAGGGCAGGGTTTTCAGTACTTC

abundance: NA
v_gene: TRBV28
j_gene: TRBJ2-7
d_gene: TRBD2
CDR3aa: CASSPPSGTSGHEQYF
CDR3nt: TGTGCCAGCAGTCCCCCTTCCGGGACTAGCGGTCACGAGCAGTACTTC

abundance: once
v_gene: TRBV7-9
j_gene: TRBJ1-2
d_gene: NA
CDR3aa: CASSFPFAGAGYTF
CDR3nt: TGTGCCAGCAGCTTTCCTTTTGCCGGGGCTGGCTACACCTTC